This T cell receptor (beta chain) emerged from a study of CD8+CD57+ T cells in acquired aplastic anemia. Overall study: Isolated CD4+ and CD8+ cells, once sorted, yielded DNA averaging roughly 3.2 ug.

In regard to this clonotype: Its antigen is as yet unknown.

Genomic DNA acted as the template from which TCR beta VDJ combination and CDR3 sequence profiling were carried out. TCRdb called the reads again in MiXCR, with one record for every CDR3 protein. This repertoire shows approximately 170,000 distinct CDR3 sequences, roughly 45% found once; its top ten account for 3.2%. Before being chosen for sequencing, patients had shown CD8+CD57+ cell expansion by flow cytometry. Germline V gives CDR1 ENHRY, CDR2 SYGVKD. V gave up 10 bases and J gave up 7 bases; unmatched junction bases: 7. The CDR3 length is 13 residues. Whole-study findings and limits: Both patients and controls carried the same twenty-nine CD8+ CDR3 sequences. CD8+ Simpson's diversity showed no significant patient-control difference.

The sequence came from a human donor with aplastic anemia. The genes are TRBV10-3 and TRBJ1-6; 7 positions agree with TRBD1. Specimen: sorted CD4+, CD8+, or CD8+CD57+ T cells (not recorded which) from PBMCs. CDR3 nucleotide sequence: TGTGCCAGCACCGGGACAGAGAATTCACCCCTCCACTTT. Its translation: CASTGTENSPLHF.